This TCR beta chain was retrieved from a study of blood T cell repertoires in COVID-19. Whole-study context: The United States, Italy and Spain supplied acute and convalescent COVID-19 samples. T cells, B-cell-depleted T cells, or PBMCs provided the cDNA or gDNA that served as material.

Using immunoSEQ multiplex PCR, the repertoire was profiled, and TCRdb retains in-frame clones only, with some absent. The table lists tens of thousands of clones, around 90% of them singletons. Germline CDR1 reads MNHEY; CDR2 reads SVGAGI. Trimming stripped 2 bases from V and 8 bases from J, with 12 bases between. The CDR3 consists of 13 residues. The clonotype originates from an older woman with active or convalescent COVID-19. The sample comprised peripheral blood. The chain links TRBV6-5 to TRBJ1-1, with D possibly being TRBD1 (6 bases). In DNA, the CDR3 is TGTGCCAGCAGTTACCGGGACACCTGGGAAGCTTTCTTT. This sequence encodes CASSYRDTWEAFF.